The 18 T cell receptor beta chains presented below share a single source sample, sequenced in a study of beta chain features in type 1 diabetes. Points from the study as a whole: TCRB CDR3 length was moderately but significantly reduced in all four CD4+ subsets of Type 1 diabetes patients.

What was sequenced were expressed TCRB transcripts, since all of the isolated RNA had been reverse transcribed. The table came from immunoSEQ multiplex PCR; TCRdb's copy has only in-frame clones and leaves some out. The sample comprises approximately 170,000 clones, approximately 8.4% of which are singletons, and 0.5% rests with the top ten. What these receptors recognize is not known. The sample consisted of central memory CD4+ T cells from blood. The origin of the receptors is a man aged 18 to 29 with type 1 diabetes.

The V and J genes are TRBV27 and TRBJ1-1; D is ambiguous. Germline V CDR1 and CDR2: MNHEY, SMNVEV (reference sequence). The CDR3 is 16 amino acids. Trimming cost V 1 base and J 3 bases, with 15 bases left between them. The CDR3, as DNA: TGTGCCAGCAGTTTATACCCCGCAGGAGGTTACACTGAAGCTTTCTTT. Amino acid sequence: CASSLYPAGGYTEAFF.

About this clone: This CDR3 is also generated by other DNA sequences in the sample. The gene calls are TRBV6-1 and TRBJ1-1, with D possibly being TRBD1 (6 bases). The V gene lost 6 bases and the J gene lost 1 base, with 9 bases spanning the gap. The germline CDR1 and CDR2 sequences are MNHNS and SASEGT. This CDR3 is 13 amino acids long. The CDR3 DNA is TGTGCCAGCAGACCGGACAGGAACACTGAAGCTTTCTTT. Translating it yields CASRPDRNTEAFF.

For the CDR3, the DNA is TGTGCCAGCGAGGGCGGAATACACAATGAGCAGTTCTTC. Its translation: CASEGGIHNEQFF. The rearrangement uses TRBV6-1 and TRBJ2-1, with TRBD2 as a possible D gene (5 bases). CDR1 MNHNS and CDR2 SASEGT come from the germline V gene. V was shortened by 8 bases and J by 5 bases, with 13 bases between the two germline ends. The length of the CDR3 is 13 residues.

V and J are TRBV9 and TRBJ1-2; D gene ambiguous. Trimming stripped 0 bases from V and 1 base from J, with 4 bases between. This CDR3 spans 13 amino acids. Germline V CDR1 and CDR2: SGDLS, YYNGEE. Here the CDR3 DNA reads TGTGCCAGCAGCGTAGACAGTAACTATGGCTACACCTTC. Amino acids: CASSVDSNYGYTF.

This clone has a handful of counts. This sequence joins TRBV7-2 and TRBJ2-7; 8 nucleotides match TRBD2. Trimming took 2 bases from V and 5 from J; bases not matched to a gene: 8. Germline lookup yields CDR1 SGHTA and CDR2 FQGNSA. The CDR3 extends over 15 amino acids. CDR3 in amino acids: CASSLLGSGSHEQYF. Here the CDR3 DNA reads TGTGCCAGCAGCTTATTGGGCAGCGGGAGCCACGAGCAGTACTTC.

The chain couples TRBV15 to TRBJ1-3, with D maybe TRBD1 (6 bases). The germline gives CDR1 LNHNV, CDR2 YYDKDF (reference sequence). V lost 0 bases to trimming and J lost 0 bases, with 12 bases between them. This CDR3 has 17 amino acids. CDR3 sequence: CATSRDLQGASGNTIYF. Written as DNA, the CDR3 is TGTGCCACCAGCAGAGATCTACAGGGAGCCTCTGGAAACACCATATATTTT.

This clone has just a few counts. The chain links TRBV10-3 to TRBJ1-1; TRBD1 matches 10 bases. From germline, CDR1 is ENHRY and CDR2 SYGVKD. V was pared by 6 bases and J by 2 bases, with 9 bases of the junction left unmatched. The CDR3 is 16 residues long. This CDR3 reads CAIRGMGQGINTEAFF. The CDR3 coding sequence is TGTGCCATCAGAGGAATGGGACAGGGGATCAACACTGAAGCTTTCTTT.

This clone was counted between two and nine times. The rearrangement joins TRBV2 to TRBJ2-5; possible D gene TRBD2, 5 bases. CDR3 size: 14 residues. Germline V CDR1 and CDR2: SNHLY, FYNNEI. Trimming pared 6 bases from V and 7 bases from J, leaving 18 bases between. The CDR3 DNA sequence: TGTGCCAGCAGAGACGGAGCGGCATACCGGACCCAGTACTTC. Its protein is CASRDGAAYRTQYF.

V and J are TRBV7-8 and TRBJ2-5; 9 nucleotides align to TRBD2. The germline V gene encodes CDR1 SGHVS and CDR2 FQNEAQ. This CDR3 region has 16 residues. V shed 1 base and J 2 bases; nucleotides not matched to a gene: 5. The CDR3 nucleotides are TGTGCCAGCAGCTTAGGGCTAGCGGGGAGACAAGAGACCCAGTACTTC. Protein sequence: CASSLGLAGRQETQYF.

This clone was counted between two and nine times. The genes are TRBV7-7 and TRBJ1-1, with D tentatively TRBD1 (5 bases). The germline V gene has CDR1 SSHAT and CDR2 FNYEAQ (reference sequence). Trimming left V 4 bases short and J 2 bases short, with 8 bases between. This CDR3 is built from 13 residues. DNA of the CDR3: TGTGCCAGCAGCTCGGGGGAAAACACTGAAGCTTTCTTT. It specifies CASSSGENTEAFF.

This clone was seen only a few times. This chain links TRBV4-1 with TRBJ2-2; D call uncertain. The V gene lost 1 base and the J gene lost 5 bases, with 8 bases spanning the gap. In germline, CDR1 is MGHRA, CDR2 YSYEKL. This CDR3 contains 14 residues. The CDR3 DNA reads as TGCGCCAGCAGCCAAGCGCGAACTACCGGGGAGCTGTTTTTT. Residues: CASSQARTTGELFF.

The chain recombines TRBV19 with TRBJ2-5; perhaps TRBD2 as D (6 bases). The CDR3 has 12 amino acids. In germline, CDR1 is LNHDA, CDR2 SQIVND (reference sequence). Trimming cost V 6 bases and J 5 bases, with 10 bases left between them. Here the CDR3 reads CASSPAGETQYF. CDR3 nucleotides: TGTGCCAGTAGCCCGGCGGGGGAGACCCAGTACTTC.

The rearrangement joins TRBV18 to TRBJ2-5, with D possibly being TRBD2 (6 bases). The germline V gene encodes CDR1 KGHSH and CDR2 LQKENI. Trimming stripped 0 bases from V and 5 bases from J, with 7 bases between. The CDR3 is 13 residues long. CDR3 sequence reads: CASSPPGRETQYF. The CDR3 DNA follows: TGTGCCAGCTCACCACCAGGGAGGGAGACCCAGTACTTC.

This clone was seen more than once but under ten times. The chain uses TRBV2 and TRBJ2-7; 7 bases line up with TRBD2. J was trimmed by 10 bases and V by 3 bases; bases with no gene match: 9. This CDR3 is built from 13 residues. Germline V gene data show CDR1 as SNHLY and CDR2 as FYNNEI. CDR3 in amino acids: CASSETSPARQYF. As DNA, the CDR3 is TGTGCCAGCAGTGAGACTAGCCCCGCCCGCCAGTACTTC.

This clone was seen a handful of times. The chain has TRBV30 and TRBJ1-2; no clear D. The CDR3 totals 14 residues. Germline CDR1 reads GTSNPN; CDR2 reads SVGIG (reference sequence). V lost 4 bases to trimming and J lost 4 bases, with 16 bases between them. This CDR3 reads CAWTPGITLYGYTF. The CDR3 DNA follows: TGTGCCTGGACCCCAGGCATCACACTCTATGGCTACACCTTC.

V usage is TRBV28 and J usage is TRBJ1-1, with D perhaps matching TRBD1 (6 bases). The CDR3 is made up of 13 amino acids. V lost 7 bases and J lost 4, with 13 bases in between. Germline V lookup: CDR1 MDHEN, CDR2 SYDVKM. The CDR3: CASIQGVSTEAFF. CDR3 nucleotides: TGTGCCAGCATACAGGGTGTGAGCACTGAAGCTTTCTTT.

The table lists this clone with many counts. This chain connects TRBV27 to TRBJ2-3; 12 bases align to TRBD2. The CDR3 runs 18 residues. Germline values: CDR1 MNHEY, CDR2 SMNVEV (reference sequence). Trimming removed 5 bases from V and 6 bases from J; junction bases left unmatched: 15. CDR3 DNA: TGTGCCAGCAGTACAAACCGCCCGACTAGCGGGGGAGTTGATACGCAGTATTTT. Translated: CASSTNRPTSGGVDTQYF.

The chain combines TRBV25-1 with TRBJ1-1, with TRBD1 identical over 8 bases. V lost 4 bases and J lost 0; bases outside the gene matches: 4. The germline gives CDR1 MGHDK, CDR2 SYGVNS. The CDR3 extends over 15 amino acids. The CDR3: CASSAGTGVNTEAFF. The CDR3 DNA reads TGTGCCAGCAGTGCTGGGACAGGAGTGAACACTGAAGCTTTCTTT.